This T cell receptor beta chain was retrieved from a study of beta chain features in type 1 diabetes. Study outcomes and limitations: In cDNA sequencing, cells with high TCR expression could be over-represented. There were fewer insertions and more deletions at the VDJ junctions of type 1 diabetes patients.

This clone came up a few times. Its target is unknown. Sequencing targeted expressed TCRB transcripts, as all isolated RNA had been reverse transcribed. The method was immunoSEQ multiplex PCR; TCRdb's version includes in-frame clones alone and lacks a portion of them. This sample has under 400,000 clones, with 10% to 15% found just once. Material for sequencing was naive CD4+ T cells from blood. This TCR was recovered from a man aged 18-30 years in good health.

CDR3 loop: CASSEDLVETDTQYF. In nucleotides, the CDR3 is TGTGCCAGCAGTGAAGACTTGGTAGAGACAGATACGCAGTATTTT. The chain is built from TRBV2 and TRBJ2-3; D is undetermined. The CDR3 is 15 residues long. V lost 1 base to trimming and J lost 3 bases, with 11 bases between them. Germline assignment: CDR1 SNHLY and CDR2 FYNNEI.